This entry concerns a single T cell receptor (beta chain). The record originates from a study of cytomegalovirus exposure and HLA in healthy donors. V was clipped by 2 bases and J by 0 bases, with 8 bases between them. The CDR3 length is 15 residues. Per the germline V gene, CDR1 is SGDLS and CDR2 is YYNGEE. PCR employed 60 Vbeta and 13 Jbeta primers. Produced via immunoSEQ multiplex PCR; TCRdb's table is partial and in-frame only. The sample includes 100,000 to 150,000 clones, less than 80% of them seen just once. This clonotype was sampled from a man aged 35 to 55 in good health and CMV-seropositive. This rearrangement joins TRBV9 to TRBJ1-4; D not resolved. Sequencing was performed on PBMCs. CDR3: CASSVDIATNEKLFF. The CDR3 DNA sequence: TGTGCCAGCAGCGTCGACATTGCAACTAATGAAAAACTGTTTTTT.